This T cell receptor (beta chain) was found in a study of CXCR3-negative and CXCR3-positive naive CD8 T cells (dated by TCRdb to about 2019). For the study in its entirety: In total, roughly 150 million TRB reads were obtained, or roughly 1.5 +/- 0.3 million reads per library. Diversity and physicochemical repertoire analyses were performed on about eleven donors pooled from two independent experiments. Naive subsets from about five donors and memory cells from 3 donors were included in the TRBV-TRBJ cluster analysis. Paper-wide results and their limitations: Within the same donor, TRBV-TRBJ usage looked similar between naive CXCR3-negative and CXCR3-positive cells, but memory cells had distinct patterns. Freshly isolated PBMCs were used for most assays because CXCR3 expression partially decreased after cryopreservation. TRB CDR3s from CXCR3-positive naive cells showed higher hydrophobicity (lower Kidera factor 4), lower energy, and higher strength and volume indices than CXCR3-negative naive cells. Surface CD5, linked to self-reactivity in mice, was comparable between naive subsets; TCR interaction strength was therefore also inferred from TRB CDR3 physicochemical properties. Comparably high repertoire diversity was found in both naive subsets, whereas much lower repertoire diversity was found in memory CD8+ T cells.

Each CD8+ T cell subset was flow-sorted in triplicate, with some 300,000 cells per subset placed directly into RLT lysis buffer. To exclude memory contaminants, naive CD8+ T cells were stringently defined as CD45RO-CCR7+CD27+CD95-. Standard density gradient centrifugation was used to isolate peripheral blood mononuclear cells from buffy coats. Naive CXCR3-negative and CXCR3-positive CD8+ T cells were flow-sorted using a FACSAria III. Total RNA was extracted from sorted cells using an RNeasy Mini Kit. Sequenced using a NextSeq 550. The Human TCR Profiling Kit (MiLaboratory) was used to make UMI-labeled 5' RACE TRB cDNA libraries. cDNA synthesis used the entire amount of extracted RNA, and PCR amplification then used the entire amount of cDNA produced. Libraries were prepared in parallel with an identical number of PCR cycles. In the source study's methods: MIGEC and MiXCR extracted about 53,000 +/- 10,000 unique UMI-labeled TRB cDNA molecules per library, requiring at least two reads per UMI. An average of approximately 40,000 +/- 10,000 functional in-frame TRB CDR3 nucleotide clonotypes without stop codons was found per library. After each sample was downsampled to 5000 UMI-labeled TRB molecules, VDJtools was used to calculate diversity metrics such as normalized Shannon-Wiener and Chao1. For the central five CDR3 residues, VDJtools calculated physicochemical properties weighted by clonotype size, namely interaction energy, strength, volume and Kidera factor 4. One entry per CDR3 protein sequence results from the TCRdb reprocessing of the reads, with DNA left out. The V and J calls reflect TCRdb's pipeline rather than the authors' work. This sample's clone table shows over 100,000 distinct CDR3 sequences. The ten largest clones represent approximately 0.3% of the sample.

Of note for this clonotype: The clone's antigen remains unknown.

The CDR1 and CDR2 encoded by the germline V gene (reference sequence) are LNHDA and SQIVND. Including the terminal cysteine and phenylalanine, the CDR3 comprises 14 residues. A DNA sequence was not provided. Input material: naive CXCR3- CD8+ T cells from blood. The sample's cell subset or site label, in plain terms: CD45RO-CCR7+CD27+CD95- naive CD8+ T cells lacking CXCR3 (TNR3-). The TCR comes from a human donor in good health. Some clones in this sample may be carry-over from other donors' samples. The sequence links TRBV19 to TRBJ2-1; lacking DNA, the TRBD1 call made by TCRdb goes unchecked. The CDR3: CASTDRETYNEQFF. The full variable domain, with segments outside the CDR3 supplied by the reference TRBV19 and TRBJ2-1 proteins, appears as DGGITQSPKYLFRKEGQNVTLSCEQNLNHDAMYWYRQDPGQGLRLIYYSQIVNDFQKGDIAEGYSVSREKKESFPLTVTSAQKNPTAFYLCASTDRETYNEQFFGPGTRLTVL.